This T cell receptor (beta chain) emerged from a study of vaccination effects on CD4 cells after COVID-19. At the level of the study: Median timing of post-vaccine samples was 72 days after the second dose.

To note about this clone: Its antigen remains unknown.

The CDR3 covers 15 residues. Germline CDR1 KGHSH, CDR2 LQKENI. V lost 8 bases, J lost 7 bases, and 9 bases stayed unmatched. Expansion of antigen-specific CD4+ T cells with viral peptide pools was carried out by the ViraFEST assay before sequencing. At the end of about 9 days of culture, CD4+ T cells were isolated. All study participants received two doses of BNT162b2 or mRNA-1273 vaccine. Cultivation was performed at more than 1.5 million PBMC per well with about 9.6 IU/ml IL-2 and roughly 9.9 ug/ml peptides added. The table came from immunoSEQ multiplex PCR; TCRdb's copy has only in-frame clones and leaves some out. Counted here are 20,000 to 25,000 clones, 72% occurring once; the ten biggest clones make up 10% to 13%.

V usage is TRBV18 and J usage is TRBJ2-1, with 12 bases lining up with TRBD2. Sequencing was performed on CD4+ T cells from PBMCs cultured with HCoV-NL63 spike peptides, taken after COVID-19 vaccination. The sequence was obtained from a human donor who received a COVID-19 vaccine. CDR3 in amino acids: CASAQSSGRGNEQFF. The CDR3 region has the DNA TGTGCCAGCGCACAGTCTAGCGGGAGGGGAAATGAGCAGTTCTTC.